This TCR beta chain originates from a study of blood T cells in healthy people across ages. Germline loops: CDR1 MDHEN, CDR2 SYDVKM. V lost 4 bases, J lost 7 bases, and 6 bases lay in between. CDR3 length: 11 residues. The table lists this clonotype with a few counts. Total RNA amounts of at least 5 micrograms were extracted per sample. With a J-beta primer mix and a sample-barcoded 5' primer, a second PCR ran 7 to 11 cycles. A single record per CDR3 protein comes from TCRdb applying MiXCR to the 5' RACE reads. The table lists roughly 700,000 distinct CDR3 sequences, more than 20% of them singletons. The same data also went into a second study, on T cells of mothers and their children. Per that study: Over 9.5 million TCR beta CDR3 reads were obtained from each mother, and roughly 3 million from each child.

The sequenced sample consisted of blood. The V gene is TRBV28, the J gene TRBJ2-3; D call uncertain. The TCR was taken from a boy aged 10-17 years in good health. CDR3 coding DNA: TGTGCCAGCAGTTCCCCCAATACGCAGTATTTT. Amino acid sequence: CASSSPNTQYF. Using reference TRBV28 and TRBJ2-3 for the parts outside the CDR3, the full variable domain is DVKVTQSSRYLVKRTGEKVFLECVQDMDHENMFWYRQDPGLGLRLIYFSYDVKMKEKGDIPEGYSVSREKKERFSLILESASTNQTSMYLCASSSPNTQYFGPGTRLTVL.